What follows are 26 T cell receptor beta chains derived from one specimen sequenced in a study of T cell responses to AZD1222 COVID-19 vaccine. Profiled with immunoSEQ multiplex PCR; TCRdb holds only in-frame clones, not every one. The data show roughly 140,000 clones, with about nine tenths seen just once and roughly 3.1% held by the top ten. The sequencing here drew on peripheral blood, taken on day 0 of AZD1222 vaccination. All receptors come from an adult in good health.

The sample holds a few counts of this clone. This chain links TRBV6-4 with TRBJ2-3, with D tentatively TRBD1 (6 bases). Germline CDR1 is MRHNA and CDR2 is SNTAGT. V lost 5 bases and J lost 4, with 13 bases in between. The CDR3 length is 14 residues. For the CDR3, the DNA is TGTGCCAGCAGTTTACAGGGAGACGCAGATACGCAGTATTTT. Translating it yields CASSLQGDADTQYF.

The genes are TRBV5-6 and TRBJ2-6; D not certain. Germline V gene lookup returns CDR1 SGHDT and CDR2 YYEEEE. This CDR3 has 15 residues. Trimming took off 5 bases at V and 3 bases at J, with 12 bases between the two ends. DNA for the CDR3: TGTGCCAGCAGGTCCAGGACCTATGGGGCCAACGTCCTGACTTTC. It specifies CASRSRTYGANVLTF.

V is TRBV7-8 and J is TRBJ1-5; D possibly corresponds to TRBD1 (6 bases). V was cut by 5 bases and J by 2 bases, with 16 bases left in between. The CDR3 covers 16 residues. Germline values: CDR1 SGHVS, CDR2 FQNEAQ. The CDR3 protein is CASSLRTVLGNQPQHF. CDR3 sequence (DNA): TGTGCCAGCAGCCTACGGACAGTCCTGGGCAATCAGCCCCAGCATTTT.

This clone occurred a few times. The chain joins TRBV27 to TRBJ2-7; D is unclear. There are 14 residues in the CDR3. The V end was cut by 0 bases, the J end by 3 bases, with 9 bases between. Germline-derived CDR1 and CDR2 are MNHEY and SMNVEV (reference sequence). The CDR3 DNA is TGTGCCAGCAGTTTATCGCACCCTATCTACGAGCAGTACTTC. Its translation: CASSLSHPIYEQYF.

This chain uses TRBV30 with TRBJ2-7, with D unresolved. The CDR3 is made up of 13 amino acids. Per the germline V gene, CDR1 is GTSNPN and CDR2 is SVGIG (reference sequence). V lost 0 bases and J 0 bases, leaving 6 bases between the germline ends. In DNA form, the CDR3 reads TGTGCCTGGAGTGTTCCGACCTCCTACGAGCAGTACTTC. Its translation is CAWSVPTSYEQYF.

This clone was recorded only once. This chain links TRBV6-4 with TRBJ2-3; TRBD2 matches at 14 bases. Germline values: CDR1 MRHNA, CDR2 SNTAGT. This CDR3 comprises 15 residues. The ends lost 5 bases at V and 4 bases at J; junction bases unmatched: 2. The CDR3 spells CASSKTSGGADTQYF. The CDR3 DNA follows: TGTGCCAGCAGTAAGACTAGCGGGGGGGCAGATACGCAGTATTTT.

The chain has TRBV27 and TRBJ1-5; 7 nucleotides align to TRBD1. Germline trimming cut 6 bases from V and 3 bases from J; bases unmatched to any gene: 5. CDR3 length: 14 residues. Germline V CDR1 and CDR2: MNHEY, SMNVEV (reference sequence). In DNA form, the CDR3 reads TGTGCCAGCAGCCAGGGACAGCCCAATCAGCCCCAGCATTTT. It codes for CASSQGQPNQPQHF.

The chain recombines TRBV4-1 with TRBJ1-6, with 7 bases identical to TRBD1. The CDR3 loop spans 16 amino acids. V gave up 0 bases and J gave up 9 bases; unmatched junction bases: 8. Germline-derived CDR1 and CDR2 are MGHRA and YSYEKL. For the CDR3, the DNA is TGCGCCAGCAGCCAAGACCGACAGGGCTTGTTTTCACCCCTCCACTTT. Translation: CASSQDRQGLFSPLHF.

The chain is built from TRBV6-6 and TRBJ1-6; no firm D call. Trimming removed 9 bases at V and 9 bases at J, with 15 bases between. Germline V gene lookup returns CDR1 MNHNY and CDR2 SVGAGI (reference sequence). The CDR3 sequence is 13 residues long. The CDR3 is CASGVREGSPLHF. The CDR3, as DNA: TGTGCCAGTGGGGTTAGGGAAGGTTCACCCCTCCACTTT.

CDR3 nucleotide sequence: TGTGCCAGCAGTGAATCTTTTGGCCGGGGCTCTGGAAACACCATATATTTT. Protein product: CASSESFGRGSGNTIYF. The chain couples TRBV25-1 to TRBJ1-3; D gene ambiguous. V lost 1 base and J 0 bases, leaving 13 bases between the germline ends. This CDR3 has 17 residues. CDR1 and CDR2 from the germline V gene are MGHDK and SYGVNS. Full variable domain (missing parts from reference TRBV25-1 and TRBJ1-3): EADIYQTPRYLVIGTGKKITLECSQTMGHDKMYWYQQDPGMELHLIHYSYGVNSTEKGDLSSESTVSRIRTEHFPLTLESARPSHTSQYLCASSESFGRGSGNTIYFGEGSWLTVV.

This chain connects TRBV10-3 to TRBJ2-2, with D unresolved. The V end lost 4 bases, the J end lost 3 bases, and 18 bases lay between the germline ends. Germline V gene sequence: CDR1 ENHRY, CDR2 SYGVKD. The CDR3 covers 17 residues. Here the CDR3 DNA reads TGTGCCATCAGTGTCCGCTCAGCCCACGGAGACACCGGGGAGCTGTTTTTT. Its translation: CAISVRSAHGDTGELFF.

The rearrangement links TRBV4-3 to TRBJ1-4; a possible D gene is TRBD1 (5 bases). Germline V gene lookup returns CDR1 LGHNA and CDR2 YSLEER. V was clipped by 0 bases and J by 8 bases, with 16 bases between them. This CDR3 is built from 16 residues. CDR3 nucleotide sequence: TGCGCCAGCAGCCAAGATTTATTGCCAGGGCACGAAAAACTGTTTTTT. This sequence encodes CASSQDLLPGHEKLFF.

V and J are TRBV6-6 and TRBJ2-2; no firm D call. Deletions cut 1 base from V and 0 bases from J, with 9 bases between. The CDR3 runs 16 residues. CDR1 MNHNY and CDR2 SVGAGI come from the germline V gene (reference sequence). The DNA for the CDR3 is TGTGCCAGCAGTTACTGGCTGAGGCCGAACACCGGGGAGCTGTTTTTT. It yields the protein CASSYWLRPNTGELFF.

The gene calls are TRBV7-9 and TRBJ2-5, with 12 positions matching TRBD2. This CDR3 spans 18 amino acids. With 5 bases clipped from V and 1 base from J, the junction kept 11 bases outside the gene matches. Germline CDR1 is SEHNR and CDR2 is FQNEAQ (reference sequence). CDR3 residues: CASSPSGTSGPRQETQYF. CDR3 nucleotides: TGTGCCAGCAGCCCATCTGGGACTAGCGGGCCTCGCCAAGAGACCCAGTACTTC.

The V gene is TRBV19, the J gene TRBJ1-5; D unclear. The CDR3 totals 20 residues. The V end lost 3 bases, the J end lost 0 bases, and 24 bases lay between the germline ends. Per the germline V gene, CDR1 is LNHDA and CDR2 is SQIVND (reference sequence). The CDR3 loop reads CASSISVGQRSGFSNQPQHF. The CDR3 coding sequence is TGTGCCAGTAGTATTTCGGTAGGCCAGAGGAGTGGCTTTAGCAATCAGCCCCAGCATTTT.

This clone is a singleton in its sample. The rearrangement uses TRBV5-1 and TRBJ2-2, with D hard to call. The CDR3 consists of 14 residues. V was clipped by 3 bases and J by 6 bases, with 12 bases between them. Germline values: CDR1 SGHRS, CDR2 YFSETQ. CDR3 DNA sequence: TGCGCCAGCAGCTCGACCATTACACCCGGGGAGCTGTTTTTT. Its translation: CASSSTITPGELFF.

The table lists this clone with a count of one. The CDR3 nucleotides are TGTGCCTGGAGCCAACGGGCAGGGGGGAATTCACCCCTCCACTTT. This sequence encodes CAWSQRAGGNSPLHF. This chain links TRBV30 with TRBJ1-6; TRBD1 matches at 7 bases. V dropped 3 bases and J dropped 7; count of bases not matched to a gene: 9. Germline assignment: CDR1 GTSNPN and CDR2 SVGIG (reference sequence). CDR3 size: 15 residues.

The chain is built from TRBV7-9 and TRBJ2-3; 7 bases are shared with TRBD2. The CDR3 totals 17 residues. V trimming: 1 base; J trimming: 5 bases; junction bases outside the gene matches: 12. Per the germline V gene, CDR1 is SEHNR and CDR2 is FQNEAQ (reference sequence). The DNA of the CDR3 is TGTGCCAGCAGCTTAGTCGGCCGGACTAGAAGTCGAGATACGCAGTATTTT. This sequence encodes CASSLVGRTRSRDTQYF.

The chain has TRBV5-1 and TRBJ1-1, with 8 bases that match TRBD1. This CDR3 contains 14 residues. Per the germline V gene, CDR1 is SGHRS and CDR2 is YFSETQ. V lost 5 bases to trimming and J lost 5 bases; unmatched junction nucleotides: 8. CDR3 sequence: CASRLDRGGTEAFF. The CDR3 DNA follows: TGCGCCAGCAGACTCGACAGGGGTGGGACTGAAGCTTTCTTT.

V gene TRBV3-1 (or the pseudogene TRBV3-2) combines with J gene TRBJ1-2; TRBD1 is a possible D gene (5 bases). Germline V gene lookup returns CDR1 LGHDT and CDR2 YNNKEL (reference sequence). V lost 4 bases to trimming and J lost 4 bases, with 25 bases between them. The CDR3 length is 18 residues. CDR3 in DNA: TGTGCCAGCAGCCCAGAAAGCTCCGGGACCTGGTCTATCTATGGCTACACCTTC. Translating gives CASSPESSGTWSIYGYTF.

The J gene is TRBJ2-7, the V gene TRBV3-1 (or the pseudogene TRBV3-2); 12 bases are a match to TRBD2. Germline V gives CDR1 LGHDT, CDR2 YNNKEL (reference sequence). The CDR3 covers 16 residues. V lost 3 bases and J lost 5; bases outside the gene matches: 8. CDR3 loop: CASSQELGLAGHEQYF. The CDR3, as DNA: TGTGCCAGCAGCCAGGAACTGGGACTAGCGGGCCACGAGCAGTACTTC.

The V and J genes are TRBV30 and TRBJ1-1, with D possibly TRBD1 on 5 matching bases. V gave up 0 bases and J gave up 0 bases, with 14 bases separating them. The CDR3 covers 16 residues. Germline assignment: CDR1 GTSNPN and CDR2 SVGIG (reference sequence). Written as DNA, the CDR3 is TGTGCCTGGAGTGTACCCGGGGCTAACATGAACACTGAAGCTTTCTTT. As protein: CAWSVPGANMNTEAFF.

This clone showed up just once. V usage is TRBV12-5 and J usage is TRBJ2-2; D possibly corresponds to TRBD2 (5 bases). The length of the CDR3 is 14 residues. The germline gives CDR1 LGHNT, CDR2 FRNRAP. Deletions cut 7 bases from V and 0 bases from J, with 9 bases between. The CDR3 nucleotides read TGTGCTAGTGCCCCCGGGGCGAACACCGGGGAGCTGTTTTTT. It specifies CASAPGANTGELFF.

V usage is TRBV15 and J usage is TRBJ1-6; 8 bases match TRBD1. Germline assignment: CDR1 LNHNV and CDR2 YYDKDF (reference sequence). J was trimmed by 9 bases and V by 5 bases; bases with no gene match: 12. The CDR3 runs to 16 residues. The CDR3 is CATSRRTGTGRSPLHF. The CDR3 bases are TGTGCCACCAGCCGACGTACCGGGACAGGACGTTCACCCCTCCACTTT. The complete variable domain, with remaining parts taken from reference TRBV15 and TRBJ1-6, reads DAMVIQNPRYQVTQFGKPVTLSCSQTLNHNVMYWYQQKSSQAPKLLFHYYDKDFNNEADTPDNFQSRRPNTSFCFLDIRSPGLGDTAMYLCATSRRTGTGRSPLHFGNGTRLTVT.

The rearrangement links TRBV30 to TRBJ1-4; D perhaps matches TRBD1 (6 bases). Germline CDR1 and CDR2: GTSNPN and SVGIG (reference sequence). Trimming stripped 0 bases from V and 3 bases from J, with 29 bases between. The CDR3 contains 21 residues. The chain's CDR3 is CAWSVGGWYRELTVSNEKLFF. The DNA of the CDR3 is TGTGCCTGGAGTGTAGGGGGGTGGTACAGGGAACTGACGGTGTCTAATGAAAAACTGTTTTTT.

J is TRBJ1-3 and V is TRBV4-1, with TRBD1 matching over 7 bases. The V gene's germline CDR1 is MGHRA and CDR2 YSYEKL. This CDR3 is built from 16 residues. The ends lost 0 bases at V and 2 bases at J; junction bases unmatched: 4. The DNA for the CDR3 is TGCGCCAGCAGCCAAGAGAGACAGGGAGCTGGAAACACCATATATTTT. This codes for CASSQERQGAGNTIYF.